Below are 24 T cell receptor beta chains sequenced from a single sample in a study of cytomegalovirus exposure and HLA in healthy donors. A multiplex PCR was run with 60 Vbeta primers and 13 Jbeta primers. The table came from immunoSEQ multiplex PCR; TCRdb's copy has only in-frame clones and leaves some out. Of about 110,000 clones in the sample, over 60% were seen once. Sequenced material: PBMCs. Receptor source: a young man in good health and CMV-seropositive.

V and J are TRBV6-6 and TRBJ1-1; D may be TRBD1 (6 bases). Between the trimmed V and J ends, which lost 7 bases and 6 bases, there was a span of 18 bases. The V gene's germline CDR1 is MNHNY and CDR2 SVGAGI (reference sequence). This CDR3 comprises 14 residues. The CDR3 is CASTPWSGDAEAFF. DNA for the CDR3: TGTGCCAGCACCCCCTGGTCAGGGGACGCTGAAGCTTTCTTT.

This chain connects TRBV6-1 to TRBJ2-7; TRBD2 is a possible D gene (5 bases). This CDR3 region has 14 residues. Germline V gives CDR1 MNHNS, CDR2 SASEGT. V was clipped by 5 bases and J by 3 bases, with 14 bases between them. DNA for the CDR3: TGTGCCAGCAGTTCTCGAGGAGGCTTCTACGAGCAGTACTTC. This encodes CASSSRGGFYEQYF.

This sequence joins TRBV30 and TRBJ1-6, with TRBD1 identical over 9 bases. There are 15 residues in the CDR3. V dropped 4 bases and J dropped 8; count of bases not matched to a gene: 9. CDR1 and CDR2 from the germline V gene are GTSNPN and SVGIG (reference sequence). In DNA form, the CDR3 reads TGTGCCTGGACTACCCCGACAGGGGGGTATTCACCCCTCCACTTT. This translates into CAWTTPTGGYSPLHF.

This chain uses TRBV5-4 with TRBJ2-2, with TRBD2 matching 10 bases. Germline CDR1 SGHNT, CDR2 YYREEE (reference sequence). This CDR3 has 17 amino acids. J was trimmed by 4 bases and V by 4 bases; bases with no gene match: 10. The CDR3 loop reads CASSPIPRTSGTGELFF. As DNA, the CDR3 is TGTGCCAGCAGCCCGATTCCACGGACTAGCGGCACCGGGGAGCTGTTTTTT. Variable domain in full (rest from reference TRBV5-4 and TRBJ2-2): ETGVTQSPTHLIKTRGQQVTLRCSSQSGHNTVSWYQQALGQGPQFIFQYYREEENGRGNFPPRFSGLQFPNYSSELNVNALELDDSALYLCASSPIPRTSGTGELFFGEGSRLTVL.

This chain uses TRBV7-3 with TRBJ2-7; 11 bases map to TRBD2. V lost 5 bases and J lost 5; bases outside the gene matches: 14. Germline V gives CDR1 SGHTA, CDR2 FQGTGA. The CDR3 is made up of 17 amino acids. The DNA for the CDR3 is TGTGCCAGCAGCCGAGGGGGGGCTAGCGGGGGGCGGGACGAGCAGTACTTC. This gives the protein CASSRGGASGGRDEQYF.

This clone was observed a few times. The rearrangement uses TRBV5-6 and TRBJ2-1, with D tentatively TRBD2 (5 bases). Trimming left V 0 bases short and J 2 bases short, with 9 bases between. The CDR3 is 15 amino acids. Germline CDR1 reads SGHDT; CDR2 reads YYEEEE. In nucleotides, the CDR3 is TGTGCCAGCAGCTTGGTGGAGGCCCCCTACAATGAGCAGTTCTTC. It yields the protein CASSLVEAPYNEQFF.

Only one count was recorded for this clone. This sequence joins TRBV6-5 and TRBJ1-2, with TRBD1 matching over 8 bases. Per germline, CDR1 MNHEY and CDR2 SVGAGI. V gave up 6 bases and J gave up 7 bases; unmatched junction bases: 7. This CDR3 region has 13 residues. The CDR3 is CASRADRAAGYTF. The CDR3 DNA follows: TGTGCCAGCAGAGCGGACAGGGCTGCTGGCTACACCTTC.

This clone occurred a few times. The chain recombines TRBV5-1 with TRBJ1-4; TRBD1 matches 10 bases. The CDR3 is made up of 12 amino acids. The V gene end was trimmed by 2 bases and the J gene end by 14 bases; junction bases not matched to a gene: 3. Germline assignment: CDR1 SGHRS and CDR2 YFSETQ. CDR3 protein: CASSFGTGDLFF. The CDR3, as DNA: TGCGCCAGCAGCTTTGGGACAGGGGACCTGTTTTTT.

The gene calls are TRBV7-6 and TRBJ2-7; 9 bases align to TRBD1. The CDR3 is 15 residues long. V shed 6 bases and J 1 base; nucleotides not matched to a gene: 7. Germline values: CDR1 SGHVS, CDR2 FNYEAQ. The CDR3: CASSPTGQGSYEQYF. The CDR3 region has the DNA TGTGCCAGCAGTCCCACGGGACAGGGTTCCTACGAGCAGTACTTC.

The chain combines TRBV15 with TRBJ2-1; possibly TRBD2 for D (5 bases). The CDR3 extends over 15 amino acids. Germline V CDR1 and CDR2: LNHNV, YYDKDF (reference sequence). Between the trimmed V and J ends, which lost 0 bases and 9 bases, there was a span of 15 bases. The CDR3 sequence: CATSRDRRGMGEQFF. The DNA of the CDR3 is TGTGCCACCAGCAGAGATCGCCGGGGAATGGGTGAGCAGTTCTTC.

The V call is TRBV5-1, the J call TRBJ2-3, with TRBD2 matching 9 bases. In germline, CDR1 is SGHRS, CDR2 YFSETQ. This CDR3 contains 17 residues. Unmatched junction bases numbered 10, after V lost 1 base and J lost 4 bases. CDR3 sequence reads: CASSLMPSGENPDTQYF. In nucleotides, the CDR3 is TGCGCCAGCAGCTTGATGCCTAGCGGGGAGAATCCAGATACGCAGTATTTT.

The gene calls are TRBV28 and TRBJ2-1, with D possibly being TRBD2 (6 bases). V lost 7 bases and J 7 bases, leaving 11 bases between the germline ends. Germline V lookup: CDR1 MDHEN, CDR2 SYDVKM. CDR3 length equals 12 residues. In DNA form, the CDR3 reads TGTGCCAGCACCAGTGGGGGGAATGAGCAGTTCTTC. Translating it yields CASTSGGNEQFF. The complete variable domain, with remaining parts taken from reference TRBV28 and TRBJ2-1, reads DVKVTQSSRYLVKRTGEKVFLECVQDMDHENMFWYRQDPGLGLRLIYFSYDVKMKEKGDIPEGYSVSREKKERFSLILESASTNQTSMYLCASTSGGNEQFFGPGTRLTVL.

Points on this clone: The germline gene is not matched at one end of the junction; a read error may be the cause. The chain links TRBV27 to TRBJ2-1, with D perhaps matching TRBD1 or TRBD2 (6 bases each). The CDR3 has 16 residues. Germline V gene data show CDR1 as MNHEY and CDR2 as SMNVEV (reference sequence). CDR3 loop: CAGSLSGAGRYNEQFF. As DNA, the CDR3 is TGTGCCGGCAGTTTATCGGGGGCAGGCCGCTACAATGAGCAGTTCTTC.

The chain employs TRBV9 and TRBJ2-1, with a tentative D call TRBD2 (7 bases). Germline V gives CDR1 SGDLS, CDR2 YYNGEE. Deletions cut 0 bases from V and 11 bases from J, with 24 bases between. CDR3 length: 17 residues. The CDR3 loop reads CASSVGVGGRTPSQQFF. The CDR3 coding sequence is TGTGCCAGCAGCGTAGGGGTCGGGGGGCGCACCCCATCTCAGCAGTTCTTC.

The V gene is TRBV28, the J gene TRBJ1-4, with 8 bases aligning to TRBD1. This CDR3 is 15 amino acids long. Germline V lookup: CDR1 MDHEN, CDR2 SYDVKM. The V segment lost 2 bases and the J segment 7 bases; nucleotides outside the gene matches: 6. CDR3 sequence: CASSLPTGVGEKLFF. The CDR3 nucleotides read TGTGCCAGCAGTTTACCGACAGGGGTGGGTGAAAAACTGTTTTTT.

This clone was detected ten times or more. The chain couples TRBV5-6 to TRBJ2-2; no definite D call. In germline, CDR1 is SGHDT, CDR2 YYEEEE. This CDR3 is built from 13 residues. V was trimmed by 2 bases and J by 5 bases, leaving 7 bases between them. The CDR3 DNA follows: TGTGCCAGCAGCTTTACTGAAACCGGGGAGCTGTTTTTT. This codes for CASSFTETGELFF.

V usage is TRBV5-6 and J usage is TRBJ1-1, with D possibly being TRBD1 (6 bases). V lost 2 bases, J lost 4 bases, and 9 bases lay in between. Germline V gives CDR1 SGHDT, CDR2 YYEEEE. The CDR3 loop spans 13 amino acids. Written as DNA, the CDR3 is TGTGCCAGCAGCTTACCAGGGGCCACTGAAGCTTTCTTT. Protein: CASSLPGATEAFF.

Comments on this clone: A far larger clone differs by one base, so this is likely a read error. V and J are TRBV9 and TRBJ2-3, with D hard to call. The CDR3 has 12 amino acids. The V gene lost 5 bases and the J gene lost 3 bases, with 7 bases spanning the gap. Germline CDR1 is SGDLS and CDR2 is YYNGEE. The CDR3 loop reads CASSLETDTQYF. In DNA, the CDR3 is TGTGCCAGCAGTCTGGAGACAGATACGCAGTATTTT.

The chain couples TRBV4-3 to TRBJ2-1, with a weak D call TRBD2 (6 bases). The V and J ends lost 0 bases and 7 bases respectively, with 16 bases between them. The germline gives CDR1 LGHNA, CDR2 YSLEER. CDR3 length equals 16 residues. The CDR3 nucleotides read TGCGCCAGCAGCCAAGATCCAGGCGGGGCGTTTAATGAGCAGTTCTTC. Its protein product is CASSQDPGGAFNEQFF.

The V and J genes are TRBV27 and TRBJ2-7; 9 bases are shared with TRBD1. Germline-derived CDR1 and CDR2 are MNHEY and SMNVEV (reference sequence). The trim removed 3 bases at V and 2 bases at J, leaving 5 bases unmatched. This CDR3 comprises 15 residues. The DNA for the CDR3 is TGTGCCAGCAGTTTGAGGGGACAGGGAACCTACGAGCAGTACTTC. It yields the protein CASSLRGQGTYEQYF.

The rearrangement links TRBV2 to TRBJ2-6; 11 bases fit TRBD1. The CDR3 is made up of 16 amino acids. Germline trimming cut 10 bases from V and 0 bases from J; bases unmatched to any gene: 5. Germline CDR1 and CDR2: SNHLY and FYNNEI. This CDR3 reads CAIWTGGSSGANVLTF. The CDR3 bases are TGTGCCATTTGGACAGGGGGCTCCTCTGGGGCCAACGTCCTGACTTTC.

This clone came up a few times. V usage is TRBV6-5 and J usage is TRBJ2-2, with 11 bases identical to TRBD2. V shed 5 bases and J 1 base; nucleotides not matched to a gene: 0. CDR3 length equals 15 residues. Germline CDR1 reads MNHEY; CDR2 reads SVGAGI. For the CDR3, the DNA is TGTGCCAGCAGTGGACTAGCGGGGAACACCGGGGAGCTGTTTTTT. It yields the protein CASSGLAGNTGELFF.

The rearrangement joins TRBV18 to TRBJ2-7, with 7 nucleotides matching TRBD1. CDR1 KGHSH and CDR2 LQKENI come from the germline V gene. The CDR3 has 13 residues. Germline trimming cut 4 bases from V and 2 bases from J; bases unmatched to any gene: 2. The CDR3 is CASSQGQAYEQYF. The CDR3 DNA reads as TGTGCCAGCTCACAAGGACAGGCCTACGAGCAGTACTTC.

A note on this clone: This same CDR3 is encoded by further DNA sequences in the sample. The chain has TRBV19 and TRBJ2-1; 12 bases line up with TRBD2. The junction had 2 bases not matched to a gene; V was cut back by 4 bases and J by 4 bases. Per germline, CDR1 LNHDA and CDR2 SQIVND (reference sequence). This CDR3 is built from 15 residues. This CDR3 reads CASSTSGGAYNEQFF. CDR3 sequence (DNA): TGTGCCAGTAGTACTAGCGGGGGGGCTTACAATGAGCAGTTCTTC.